These 21 T cell receptor beta chains were sequenced from one sample in a study of beta chain features in type 1 diabetes. Expressed TCRB transcripts got sequenced, as all isolated RNA was reverse transcribed. TCRdb's table, derived via immunoSEQ multiplex PCR, lists solely in-frame clones and lacks some. The repertoire includes about 930,000 clones, 15% to 20% of them detected once, and 0.023% sits in the top ten. The source material was naive CD4+ T cells from blood. These TCRs come from a woman aged 18 to 35 in good health.

The CDR3 loop is CASSQALTSGRFPYNEQFF. The CDR3 DNA follows: TGCGCCAGCAGCCAAGCCCTGACTAGCGGGAGATTTCCGTACAATGAGCAGTTCTTC. The chain uses TRBV4-3 and TRBJ2-1; TRBD2 matches 12 bases. V gave up 1 base and J gave up 4 bases; unmatched junction bases: 11. Germline V gene sequence: CDR1 LGHNA, CDR2 YSLEER. CDR3 size: 19 residues.

This clone was counted a few times. The J gene is TRBJ2-1, the V gene TRBV5-6; D gene uncertain. The CDR3 runs to 12 residues. Germline V gene sequence: CDR1 SGHDT, CDR2 YYEEEE. V was shortened by 3 bases and J by 15 bases, with 16 bases between the two germline ends. The CDR3 DNA is TGTGCCAGCAGCTCGACGTTTACTGTCTGGTTCTTC. This encodes CASSSTFTVWFF.

J is TRBJ1-1 and V is TRBV25-1, with 10 positions matching TRBD1. The CDR3 is made up of 15 amino acids. Losses at the gene ends were 10 bases for V and 5 bases for J; bases not matched to a gene: 13. In germline, CDR1 is MGHDK, CDR2 SYGVNS. The CDR3 loop reads CATAAPGQGNTEAFF. CDR3 in DNA: TGTGCCACCGCCGCGCCGGGACAGGGGAATACTGAAGCTTTCTTT.

The genes are TRBV5-6 and TRBJ2-5; 8 nucleotides line up with TRBD1. J gave up 5 bases and V 1 base, and 16 bases lay outside the gene matches. Germline loops: CDR1 SGHDT, CDR2 YYEEEE. There are 18 residues in the CDR3. The CDR3 DNA reads TGTGCCAGCAGCTTGCAAAGGACAGGGATGGGGAATCTGGAGACCCAGTACTTC. Translated: CASSLQRTGMGNLETQYF.

As regards this clone: An end of the junction does not agree with germline; a read error may underlie this. The sample carries other DNA sequences with the same CDR3. The chain has TRBV19 and TRBJ1-5, with D possibly TRBD1 on 5 matching bases. The CDR3 spans 14 residues. Germline CDR1 reads LNHDA; CDR2 reads SQIVND (reference sequence). This CDR3 reads CASRGGHSNQPQHF. The CDR3 DNA is TGTGCTAGTAGGGGAGGGCATAGCAATCAGCCCCAGCATTTT.

This clone occurred a few times. In the same sample, other DNA sequences code for this CDR3. CDR3 sequence: CASSSGQNYGYTF. DNA of the CDR3: TGTGCCAGCAGTTCGGGACAGAACTATGGCTACACCTTC. This sequence joins TRBV28 and TRBJ1-2; TRBD1 agrees at 7 bases. The V and J ends lost 4 bases and 2 bases, in that order; junction bases with no gene match: 1. The V gene's germline CDR1 is MDHEN and CDR2 SYDVKM. The CDR3 extends over 13 amino acids.

The V gene is TRBV6-1, the J gene TRBJ2-4; D is uncertain. CDR3 length: 12 amino acids. V was trimmed by 6 bases and J by 0 bases, leaving 3 bases between them. Germline V gives CDR1 MNHNS, CDR2 SASEGT. CDR3 residues: CASRLAKNIQYF. In nucleotides, the CDR3 is TGTGCCAGCAGATTAGCCAAAAACATTCAGTACTTC.

The chain employs TRBV25-1 and TRBJ2-1, with D hard to call. In germline, CDR1 is MGHDK, CDR2 SYGVNS. This CDR3 region has 12 residues. With 5 bases removed from V and 10 bases from J, the gap between germline ends came to 12 bases. CDR3 loop: CASSIDLSEQFF. CDR3 in DNA: TGTGCCAGCAGTATAGACCTTTCCGAGCAGTTCTTC. The full variable domain, in which reference TRBV25-1 and TRBJ2-1 provide the parts outside the CDR3, is EADIYQTPRYLVIGTGKKITLECSQTMGHDKMYWYQQDPGMELHLIHYSYGVNSTEKGDLSSESTVSRIRTEHFPLTLESARPSHTSQYLCASSIDLSEQFFGPGTRLTVL.

The table lists this clone with a few counts. V usage is TRBV5-4 and J usage is TRBJ1-4; D is uncertain. The CDR3 sequence is 14 residues long. Germline CDR1 reads SGHNT; CDR2 reads YYREEE (reference sequence). The ends were cut back, 0 bases at V and 8 bases at J, with 11 bases in the middle. The CDR3 DNA is TGTGCCAGCAGCTTGGCTGGGTTAGGAGAAAAACTGTTTTTT. Encoded protein: CASSLAGLGEKLFF.

The CDR3 region has the DNA TGTGCCAGCCGGGTTTGGCAGAGCTCCTACGAGCAGTACTTC. As protein: CASRVWQSSYEQYF. The chain employs TRBV6-5 and TRBJ2-7, with D uncertain. Trimming cost V 8 bases and J 0 bases, with 14 bases left between them. This CDR3 contains 14 residues. CDR1 MNHEY and CDR2 SVGAGI come from the germline V gene.

The chain carries TRBV15 and TRBJ2-7; 9 nucleotides match TRBD1. The trim removed 3 bases at V and 2 bases at J, leaving 5 bases unmatched. Germline CDR1 LNHNV, CDR2 YYDKDF (reference sequence). CDR3 length: 15 residues. The DNA for the CDR3 is TGTGCCACCAGCAGGGGACAGGGTGGAACCTACGAGCAGTACTTC. Translated: CATSRGQGGTYEQYF.

V gene TRBV5-1 combines with J gene TRBJ2-3, with unresolved D. The CDR3 covers 15 residues. Germline loops: CDR1 SGHRS, CDR2 YFSETQ. Trimming removed 0 bases from V and 2 bases from J, with 10 bases in between. The CDR3 loop reads CASSLVGKDTDTQYF. CDR3 sequence (DNA): TGCGCCAGCAGCTTGGTAGGGAAGGACACAGATACGCAGTATTTT.

The chain joins TRBV5-1 to TRBJ2-7; TRBD2 matches at 9 bases. Germline CDR1 SGHRS, CDR2 YFSETQ. The CDR3 extends over 16 amino acids. V shed 1 base and J 3 bases; nucleotides not matched to a gene: 8. CDR3 protein: CASSLRGLAEVYEQYF. The DNA of the CDR3 is TGCGCCAGCAGCTTGAGGGGACTAGCAGAGGTCTACGAGCAGTACTTC.

This clone was detected only a few times. The rearrangement joins TRBV7-2 to TRBJ2-1; a possible D gene is TRBD2 (5 bases). The V end lost 2 bases, the J end lost 8 bases, and 16 bases lay between the germline ends. The germline V gene encodes CDR1 SGHTA and CDR2 FQGNSA. The CDR3 spans 15 residues. CDR3 residues: CASSLIGLTRDEQFF. CDR3 DNA sequence: TGTGCCAGCAGCTTAATTGGGTTAACTAGAGATGAGCAGTTCTTC.

The chain recombines TRBV7-2 with TRBJ2-2; maybe TRBD1 (6 bases). Germline V gene data show CDR1 as SGHTA and CDR2 as FQGNSA. V lost 4 bases, J lost 1 base, and 7 bases lay in between. This CDR3 has 14 amino acids. CDR3 coding DNA: TGTGCCAGCAGCTCAGGGGAGAACACCGGGGAGCTGTTTTTT. Protein sequence: CASSSGENTGELFF.

This clone was seen more than once but under ten times. The chain has TRBV4-2 and TRBJ2-2; 7 bases match TRBD1. The CDR3 totals 17 residues. The trim removed 4 bases at V and 0 bases at J, leaving 8 bases unmatched. Germline V gives CDR1 LGHNA, CDR2 YNFKEQ. The CDR3 is CASSRARDSTNTGELFF. In DNA, the CDR3 is TGTGCCAGCAGCCGCGCCCGGGACAGTACGAACACCGGGGAGCTGTTTTTT.

J is TRBJ2-4 and V is TRBV7-2; 9 nucleotides line up with TRBD1. The CDR3 spans 13 residues. Germline V gives CDR1 SGHTA, CDR2 FQGNSA. The V gene end was trimmed by 5 bases and the J gene end by 8 bases; junction bases not matched to a gene: 4. The CDR3 nucleotides are TGTGCCAGCAGCGGGGACAGGGAGGACATTCAGTACTTC. It codes for CASSGDREDIQYF. Drawing the rest from reference TRBV7-2 and TRBJ2-4, the complete variable domain is GAGVSQSPSNKVTEKGKDVELRCDPISGHTALYWYRQSLGQGLEFLIYFQGNSAPDKSGLPSDRFSAERTGGSVSTLTIQRTQQEDSAVYLCASSGDREDIQYFGAGTRLSVL.

This clone was seen a handful of times. V is TRBV6-5 and J is TRBJ1-2; D is ambiguous. This CDR3 has 11 residues. V was cut by 6 bases and J by 6 bases, with 8 bases left in between. CDR1 MNHEY and CDR2 SVGAGI come from the germline V gene. The chain's CDR3 is CASRRGDGYTF. CDR3 nucleotide sequence: TGTGCCAGCAGGAGAGGCGATGGCTACACCTTC.

This clone turned up a few times. V usage is TRBV7-2 and J usage is TRBJ2-6, with 10 bases fitting TRBD1. The CDR3 has 18 residues. Losses at the gene ends were 3 bases for V and 1 base for J; bases not matched to a gene: 6. CDR1 and CDR2 (germline): SGHTA, FQGNSA. The CDR3 DNA reads TGTGCCAGCAGCTTCCGGGACAGGGGTGCTTCTGGGGCCAACGTCCTGACTTTC. Its protein product is CASSFRDRGASGANVLTF.

This clone was found a few times. V usage is TRBV28 and J usage is TRBJ2-5; 7 bases agree with TRBD1. The CDR3 consists of 14 residues. Germline V gene data show CDR1 as MDHEN and CDR2 as SYDVKM. V dropped 4 bases and J dropped 9; count of bases not matched to a gene: 11. CDR3 residues: CASSSRTGGGPQYF. The CDR3 nucleotides are TGTGCCAGCAGTTCCCGGACAGGAGGCGGTCCCCAGTACTTC.

The rearrangement joins TRBV4-2 to TRBJ2-1; TRBD2 is a possible D gene (5 bases). The V gene lost 0 bases and the J gene lost 9 bases, with 15 bases spanning the gap. The germline CDR1 and CDR2 sequences are LGHNA and YNFKEQ. CDR3 size: 15 residues. The CDR3 DNA reads as TGTGCCAGCAGCCAAGATGTTATGGCGGGCGCTGAGCAGTTCTTC. It codes for CASSQDVMAGAEQFF.